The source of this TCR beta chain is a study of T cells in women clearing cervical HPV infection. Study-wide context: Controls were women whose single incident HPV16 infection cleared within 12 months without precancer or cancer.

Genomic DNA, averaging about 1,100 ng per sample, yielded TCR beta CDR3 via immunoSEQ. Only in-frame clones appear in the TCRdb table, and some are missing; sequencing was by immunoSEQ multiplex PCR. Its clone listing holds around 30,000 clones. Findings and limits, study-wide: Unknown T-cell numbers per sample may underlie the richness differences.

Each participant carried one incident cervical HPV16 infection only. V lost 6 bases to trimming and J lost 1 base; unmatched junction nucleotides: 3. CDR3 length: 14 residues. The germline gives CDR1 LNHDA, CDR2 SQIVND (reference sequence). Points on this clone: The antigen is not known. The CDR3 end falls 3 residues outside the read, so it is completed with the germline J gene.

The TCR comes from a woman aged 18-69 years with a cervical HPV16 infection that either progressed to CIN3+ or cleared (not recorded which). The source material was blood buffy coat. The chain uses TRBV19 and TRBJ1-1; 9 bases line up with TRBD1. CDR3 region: CASRTTGGNTEAFF. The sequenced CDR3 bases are TGTGCCAGTAGGACGACAGGGGGGAACACTGAA.